Included here is one T cell receptor beta chain sequence, with context. These data come from a study of blood T cell repertoires in COVID-19. Across the study: COVID-19 samples collected from the United States, Italy and Spain covered acute and convalescent phases. In each case, the material was cDNA or gDNA derived from T cells, B-cell-depleted T cells, or PBMCs.

The CDR3 has 14 residues. CDR1 KGHDR and CDR2 SFDVKD come from the germline V gene. V was cut by 8 bases and J by 9 bases, with 18 bases left in between. Methods used by the authors: Amplification from reference gene primers served as the basis for estimated nucleated cell counts. Profiling relied on immunoSEQ multiplex PCR, and the TCRdb table lists in-frame clones only, not all of them. V and J calls and clone size are copied from that table; D and trimming were computed from the DNA. The data hold approximately 150,000 clones, with roughly 86% observed a single time. It was during active infection that Seattle patients were enrolled and then longitudinally followed.

Sequencing used peripheral blood. The TCR sequence derives from a woman of 80 years or more with COVID-19, enrolled during active disease. The V call is TRBV24-1, the J call TRBJ2-2; TRBD2 is a possible D gene (5 bases). The CDR3: CATNQGAVNRELFF. In DNA, the CDR3 is TGTGCCACCAACCAAGGAGCGGTTAACCGGGAGCTGTTTTTT.